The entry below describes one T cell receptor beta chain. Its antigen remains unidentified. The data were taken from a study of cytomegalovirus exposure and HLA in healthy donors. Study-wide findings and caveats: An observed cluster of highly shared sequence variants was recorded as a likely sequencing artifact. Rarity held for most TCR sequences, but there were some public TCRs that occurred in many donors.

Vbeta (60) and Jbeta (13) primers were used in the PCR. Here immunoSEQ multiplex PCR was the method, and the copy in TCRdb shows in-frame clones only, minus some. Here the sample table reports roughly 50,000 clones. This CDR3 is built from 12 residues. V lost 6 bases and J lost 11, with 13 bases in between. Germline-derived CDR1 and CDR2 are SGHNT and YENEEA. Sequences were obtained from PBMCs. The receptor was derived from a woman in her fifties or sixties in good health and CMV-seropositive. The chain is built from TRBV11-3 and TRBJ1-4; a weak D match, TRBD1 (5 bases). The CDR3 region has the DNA TGTGCCAGCAGTGGCAGGGAAGGGAAACTGTTTTTT. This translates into CASSGREGKLFF.